This T cell receptor (beta chain) is from a study of T cell responses to AZD1222 COVID-19 vaccine. Notes on the study in general: Reportedly, close to half of spike-specific TCRs are directed against unmutated variant regions. Spike regions recognized by vaccine-associated CD4 TCRs spanned the protein, led by 160-218 and 743-854. Compared with day 0, the breadth and depth of the Spike-specific TCR repertoire rose significantly after two doses of AZD1222.

Some clones are missing from TCRdb's copy, which holds only in-frame ones; the method was immunoSEQ multiplex PCR. The repertoire holds fewer than 130,000 clones, with over 85% as singletons. As concerns this clone: Its target is unknown.

Pooled in the analysis were second doses at about 4 or about 12 weeks. Trimming cost V 5 bases and J 3 bases; bases outside gene matches: 6. From germline, CDR1 is SGHAT and CDR2 FQNNGV. This CDR3 comprises 14 residues. Material: peripheral blood, obtained 28 days after the second AZD1222 dose. V is TRBV11-2 and J is TRBJ1-2; 7 bases match TRBD1. This sequence was found in an adult who received the AZD1222 COVID-19 vaccine. The CDR3 coding sequence is TGTGCCAGCAGCCCCCAGGGGGTCTACTATGGCTACACCTTC. Translating gives CASSPQGVYYGYTF.